This T cell receptor (beta chain) is drawn from a study of response to subunit inactivated influenza vaccine. Trimming removed 4 bases from V and 13 bases from J; junction bases left unmatched: 6. This CDR3 is built from 12 residues. Looked up from germline, CDR1 is SGHTA and CDR2 is FQGNSA. In TCRdb, the RT-PCR reads were re-called with MiXCR into one record per CDR3 protein. The profile covers hundreds of thousands of distinct CDR3 sequences, with under 20% appearing a single time and approximately 10% taken by the ten largest. The source was PBMCs from blood, collected 4 to 6 days after vaccination. This sequence joins TRBV7-2 and TRBJ2-1, with TRBD1 matching over 8 bases. This TCR was sampled from a man aged 45-60 years who received an inactivated influenza vaccine. CDR3 sequence (DNA): TGTGCCAGCAGCTCCGGACAGGGCGGACAGTTCTTC. Protein product: CASSSGQGGQFF.